Listed below are T cell receptor beta chains from one sample, sequenced in a study of STAT5B mutations in CD4+ large granular lymphocyte leukemia. Using immunoSEQ multiplex PCR, the repertoire was profiled, and TCRdb retains in-frame clones only, with some absent. The sample consists of about 35,000 clones, about three quarters of them appearing once. The sequenced sample was CD4+ T cells from blood buffy coats. The source of these receptors is a human donor in good health. CDR3s include the opening cysteine and the closing phenylalanine or tryptophan. Fields, in order: V gene, J gene, D gene, clone size, CDR3 DNA, CDR3 protein. The D gene is left open where the match is weak. Rows may omit the clone size; those that give it use once, few, many or a size class.

>TRBV2|TRBJ1-2|.|.
TGTGCCAGCAGTGAAGCGGCAGATGGCTACACCTTC
CASSEAADGYTF
>TRBV19|TRBJ1-2|.|.
TGTGCCAGTAGTCCCTCGGGGCAGGGTAACTATGGCTACACCTTC
CASSPSGQGNYGYTF
>TRBV7-9|TRBJ1-1|.|.
TGTGCCAGCAGCTTATCCAACTCTGGGATAGGGAGAGACACTGAAGCTTTCTTT
CASSLSNSGIGRDTEAFF
>TRBV6-5|TRBJ2-7|.|.
TGTGCCAGCAGTCCTCCCCGGGCCCGGGAGGAGCAGTACTTC
CASSPPRAREEQYF
>TRBV7-8|TRBJ1-4|.|.
TGTGCCAGCACCCACCTAGGGTCTAATGAAAAACTGTTTTTT
CASTHLGSNEKLFF
>TRBV30|TRBJ2-6|.|.
TGTGCCTGGAGTAAAGAGGGAATACCCCTGACTTTC
CAWSKEGIPLTF
>TRBV19|TRBJ1-1|TRBD1|.
TGTGCCAGTACCGACAGGGGGCTCACTGAAGCTTTCTTT
CASTDRGLTEAFF
>TRBV6-1|TRBJ1-3|.|.
TGTGCCAGTGCCTACTCTGGAAACACCATATATTTT
CASAYSGNTIYF
>TRBV27|TRBJ1-1|.|.
TGTGCCAGCAACCCCAATGGGGCACGTGTCCCTGAAGCTTTCTTT
CASNPNGARVPEAFF
>TRBV6-5|TRBJ2-7|.|.
TGTGCCAGCACCAATGGAGGGGTGTCCTACGAGCAGTACTTC
CASTNGGVSYEQYF
>TRBV20-1|TRBJ2-3|.|.
TGCAGTGCTAGACAGACAGATACGCAGTATTTT
CSARQTDTQYF
>TRBV10-3|TRBJ1-1|.|.
TGTGCCATCAGTGGGGGGCGGAACACTGAAGCTTTCTTT
CAISGGRNTEAFF
>TRBV18|TRBJ2-7|.|.
TGTGCCAGCTCATCGGGGCAGGTGGCCTACGAGCAGTACTTC
CASSSGQVAYEQYF
>TRBV6-5|TRBJ2-2|.|.
TGTGCCAGCACGAGGGGGGGCTCAACCGGGGAGCTGTTTTTT
CASTRGGSTGELFF
>TRBV5-1|TRBJ2-5|TRBD1|.
TGCGCCAGCAGCTTGACAGGGGGCAGGGGAGAGACCCAGTACTTC
CASSLTGGRGETQYF
>TRBV19|TRBJ2-1|.|once
TGTGCCAGTAGTATGGGTCCCTACAATGAGCAGTTCTTC
CASSMGPYNEQFF
>TRBV2|TRBJ1-5|.|.
TGTGCCAGCAGTGAAGCGGGGCAGTCCCAGCATTTT
CASSEAGQSQHF
>TRBV6-5|TRBJ1-1|.|few
TGTGCCAGCAGTCACGCCGCAGGAAACACTGAAGCTTTCTTT
CASSHAAGNTEAFF
>TRBV5-1|TRBJ1-2|.|.
TGCGCCAGCAGCTTGGACAGGAACCGGGGCAACTATGGCTACACCTTC
CASSLDRNRGNYGYTF
>TRBV7-9|TRBJ2-2|.|few
TGTGCCGGAATGGTCACACCCGGGGAGCTGTTTTTT
CAGMVTPGELFF
>TRBV5-1|TRBJ1-6|.|.
TGCGCCAGCAGCTTGCGGCCACAGGTTGGTTCACCCCTCCACTTT
CASSLRPQVGSPLHF
>TRBV2|TRBJ2-7|TRBD2|.
TGTGCCAGCAGTGTTAGCGGGAGCGGCTACGAGCAGTACTTC
CASSVSGSGYEQYF
>TRBV27|TRBJ1-5|.|.
TGTGCCAGCAGCCCCGGTCAGGGGCCCCAGCATTTT
CASSPGQGPQHF
>TRBV9|TRBJ1-1|.|few
TGTGCCAGCAGCGTAGGTGGGGCGAACACTGAAGCTTTCTTT
CASSVGGANTEAFF
>TRBV5-4|TRBJ1-1|.|.
TGTGCCAGCAGCCTTACAAGCCCGAACACTGAAGCTTTCTTT
CASSLTSPNTEAFF
>TRBV11-2|TRBJ2-7|.|.
TGTGCCAGCAGCTTAAGGCAGGGTTCAGCCTACGAGCAGTACTTC
CASSLRQGSAYEQYF
>TRBV9|TRBJ2-1|.|.
TGTGCCAGCAGCGTAGCAGTGGACATCTCCTACAATGAGCAGTTCTTC
CASSVAVDISYNEQFF
>TRBV19|TRBJ1-1|.|.
TGTGCCAGTAGTATAGGTGGGCCCGTCATGTCGATCTTT
CASSIGGPVMSIF
>TRBV5-5|TRBJ1-5|.|.
TGTGCCAGCAGCTTGGCTTCCGGCCAGCCCCAGCATTTT
CASSLASGQPQHF
>TRBV5-5|TRBJ2-1|TRBD1|.
TGTGCCAGCAGCCGGACCGGGACAGGGTTCAATGAGCAGTTCTTC
CASSRTGTGFNEQFF
>TRBV5-1|TRBJ2-2|.|.
TGCGCCAGCAGCTTGGGACAGGTTCGTCGCACCGGGGAGCTGTTTTTT
CASSLGQVRRTGELFF
>TRBV30|TRBJ1-3|.|.
TGTGCCTGGAGCGGGGGGCGAAACACCATATATTTT
CAWSGGRNTIYF
>TRBV2|TRBJ2-5|.|.
TGTGCCAGCAGTGGACAGCACCTCCTTCAAGAGACCCAGTACTTC
CASSGQHLLQETQYF
>TRBV7-7|TRBJ2-7|TRBD2|.
TGTGCCAGCAGCCTCGAGCGAGCGGGGGTAAACGAGCAGTACTTC
CASSLERAGVNEQYF
>TRBV18|TRBJ2-1|.|.
TGTGCCAGCTCAAGAGGGGACCGCGAGCAGTTCTTC
CASSRGDREQFF
>TRBV14|TRBJ2-7|.|few
TGTGCCAGCAGCCAGGCCTGGGGGTTCGAGCAGTACTTC
CASSQAWGFEQYF